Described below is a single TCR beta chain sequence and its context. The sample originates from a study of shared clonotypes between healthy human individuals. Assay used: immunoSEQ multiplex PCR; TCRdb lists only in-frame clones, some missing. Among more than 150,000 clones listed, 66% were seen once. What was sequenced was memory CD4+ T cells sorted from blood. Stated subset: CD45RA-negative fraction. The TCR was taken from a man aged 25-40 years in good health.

This CDR3 reads CASSIGWGGSNQPQHF. For the CDR3, the DNA is TGTGCCAGTAGTATAGGGTGGGGCGGTAGCAATCAGCCCCAGCATTTT. The V call is TRBV19, the J call TRBJ1-5, with a possible D match to TRBD1 (5 bases). The CDR3 is 16 residues long. Between the trimmed V and J ends, which lost 1 base and 0 bases, there was a span of 10 bases. CDR1 and CDR2 from the germline V gene are LNHDA and SQIVND (reference sequence).